The rows below give T cell receptor beta chains drawn from one sample of a study of shared clonotypes between healthy human individuals. The data were produced by immunoSEQ multiplex PCR, yet TCRdb's version contains in-frame clones alone and is incomplete. The sample holds roughly 1,600,000 clones, approximately 98.5% seen once. Sequencing was done on a sample of naive CD4+ T cells sorted from blood. The receptors here all came from a young man in good health. Each CDR3 is given with its conserved first and last residue. The D gene is left open where the match is weak. Size is stated for part of the rows, as once, few or many counts, or as a class when the clone is expanded.

>.|.|TRBV30|TRBJ2-7
TGTGCCTTTATGGGCGGGCCTCTATCTGGCTACGAGCAGTACTTC
CAFMGGPLSGYEQYF
>.|TRBD2|TRBV5-1|TRBJ2-7
TGCGCCAGCAGCTCGGGACTAGCGGCGACCTACGAGCAGTACTTC
CASSSGLAATYEQYF
>.|.|TRBV19|TRBJ1-4
TGTGCCAGTAGTATGGGACGGGCGGCGGTTCAACTGTTTTTT
CASSMGRAAVQLFF
>once|.|TRBV4-3|TRBJ2-5
TGCGCCAGCAGCCAAGCTTCTAGCGTGGGGCCCCAGTACTTC
CASSQASSVGPQYF
>.|TRBD2|TRBV28|TRBJ2-1
TGTGCCAGTTCGCCGATTAGCGGGAAAATTCGTAATGAGCAGTTCTTC
CASSPISGKIRNEQFF
>.|.|TRBV5-1|TRBJ2-5
TGCGCCAGCAGCTTGGCCGGTGCAGAGACCCAGTACTTC
CASSLAGAETQYF
>.|.|TRBV30|TRBJ2-5
TGTGCCTGGAGTTTCTTTGGGCGGCAAGAGACCCAGTACTTC
CAWSFFGRQETQYF
>.|.|TRBV6-6|TRBJ2-7
TGTGCCAGTACCTTGACCGGGACGCCGTCCTACGAGCAGTACTTC
CASTLTGTPSYEQYF
>.|.|TRBV7-9|TRBJ1-4
TGTGCCAGCAGCTCCGGACGTGCTTGGTTTTTT
CASSSGRAWFF
>.|TRBD1|TRBV18|TRBJ1-1
TGTGCCAGCTCCAAGACAGGGGGCACTGAAGCTTTCTTT
CASSKTGGTEAFF
>.|.|TRBV29-1|TRBJ1-4
TGCAGCGTTTCTGCAACTAATGAAAAACTGTTTTTT
CSVSATNEKLFF
>.|TRBD2|TRBV6-5|TRBJ2-1
TGTGCCAGCAGTTACTTTGGCGGGAGTATTAATGAGCAGTTCTTC
CASSYFGGSINEQFF
>.|TRBD1|TRBV29-1|TRBJ2-3
TGCAGCGCCGGGGGACAGGGGAGCACAGATACGCAGTATTTT
CSAGGQGSTDTQYF
>.|TRBD1|TRBV10-3|TRBJ2-6
TGTGCCATCAGTCGACAGGGGACTGGGGCCAACGTCCTGACTTTC
CAISRQGTGANVLTF
>once|TRBD1|TRBV6-5|TRBJ2-2
TGTGCCAGCAGACGACAGGGGATAGCCGGGGAGCTGTTTTTT
CASRRQGIAGELFF
>.|.|TRBV10-3|TRBJ2-5
TGTGCCATCAGGGACCTTGCCCGAAACCAAGAGACCCAGTACTTC
CAIRDLARNQETQYF